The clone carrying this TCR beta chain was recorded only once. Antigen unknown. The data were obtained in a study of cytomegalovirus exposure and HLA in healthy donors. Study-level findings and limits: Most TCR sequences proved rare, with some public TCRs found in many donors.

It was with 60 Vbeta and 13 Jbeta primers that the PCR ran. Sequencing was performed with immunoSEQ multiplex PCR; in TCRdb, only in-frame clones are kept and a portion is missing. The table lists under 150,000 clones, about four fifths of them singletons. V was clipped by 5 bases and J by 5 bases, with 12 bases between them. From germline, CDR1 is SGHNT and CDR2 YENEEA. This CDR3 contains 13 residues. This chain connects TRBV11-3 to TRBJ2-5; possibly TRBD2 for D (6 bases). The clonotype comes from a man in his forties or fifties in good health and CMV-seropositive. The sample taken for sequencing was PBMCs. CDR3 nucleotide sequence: TGTGCCAGCAGCCGGGAGCGGAGGGAGACCCAGTACTTC. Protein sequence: CASSRERRETQYF.